This TCR beta chain is drawn from a study of breast tumors, draining lymph nodes, adjacent tissues. Samples came from axillary lymph nodes draining the breast cancer. V lost 4 bases and J lost 6; bases outside the gene matches: 5. There are 14 residues in the CDR3. Germline V lookup: CDR1 SGHAT, CDR2 FQNNGV. TCRdb reanalysed the multiplex PCR reads using MiXCR and keeps one entry per CDR3 protein. In the table there are 100,000 to 150,000 distinct CDR3 sequences, approximately 20% of which are singletons. The table lists this clonotype with many counts. Sequenced input: axillary lymph node tissue. This sequence originates from a female donor with breast cancer. Some clones in this sample may be carry-over from other donors' samples. The J gene is TRBJ2-1, the V gene TRBV11-2; 8 bases map to TRBD1. The CDR3 reads CASSWTGMGNEQFF. In DNA, the CDR3 is TGTGCCAGCAGCTGGACAGGGATGGGCAATGAGCAGTTCTTC.